This T cell receptor beta chain was documented in a study of response to subunit inactivated influenza vaccine. TCRdb processed the RT-PCR reads anew with MiXCR; each CDR3 protein has one entry. The sample includes about 780,000 distinct CDR3 sequences, roughly 20% of them seen just once. The V end lost 2 bases, the J end lost 2 bases, and 19 bases lay between the germline ends. Germline CDR1 and CDR2: DFQATT and SNEGSKA (reference sequence). The CDR3 loop spans 16 amino acids. The source is a man aged 45-60 years who received an inactivated influenza vaccine. The sequencing used PBMCs from blood, collected less than 6 days after vaccination. The chain joins TRBV20-1 to TRBJ2-7; tentatively, D is TRBD1 (8 bases). This CDR3 reads CSARSGGRGPTYEQYF. The CDR3, as DNA: TGCAGTGCTAGATCGGGGGGCAGGGGGCCCACCTACGAGCAGTACTTC.